This TCR beta chain originates from a study of technical replicates of blood from several donors (dated by TCRdb to between 2016 and 2019). Concerning this clone itself: The clone's antigen remains unknown. It has no much larger one-base neighbor in the sample; base qualities were not kept.

The CDR3 runs 17 amino acids, cysteine and phenylalanine included. Only the CDR3 region is kept as DNA, spanning 51 bases read in frame from base 1. Per the germline V gene (reference sequence), SEHNR is the CDR1 and FQNEAQ is the CDR2. The junction carries 21 bases between V and J, which are trimmed by 1 base and 5 bases respectively. Library preparation was by the immunoSEQ multiplex PCR assay. TCRdb took this table from immuneACCESS and kept in-frame rearrangements with V and J called. Such tables lack part of the clones; where checked against another copy, unresolved V genes explain under half of the gap, and the rest is unexplained. Within this sample are more than 75,000 clones, with 90% to 95% of them counted one time only. The biggest ten clones account for less than 0.3% of the sample.

The chain links TRBV7-9 with TRBJ2-7; a tentative D match to TRBD1 spans 6 bases. The receptor comes from a human donor in good health. Material for sequencing was T cells isolated from PBMCs. CDR3 loop: CASSLGTFTGSLNEQYF. Here is the DNA: TGTGCCAGCAGCTTAGGGACCTTCACAGGGTCACTAAACGAGCAGTACTTC.